The sequence of this T cell receptor beta chain was determined in a study of blood T cells in healthy people across ages. Germline-derived CDR1 and CDR2 are SQVTM and ANQGSEA. Trimming took off 7 bases at V and 0 bases at J, with 13 bases between the two ends. This CDR3 contains 14 residues. The second PCR ran about 6 to 11 cycles with a sample-barcoded 5' primer and J-beta primers. TCRdb re-analysed the 5' RACE reads in MiXCR, keeping a single row per CDR3 protein. The sample has 1 million or so distinct CDR3 sequences, 40% to 50% seen once. The TCR was taken from a woman aged 55-70 years in good health. Sequenced: blood. V usage is TRBV29-1 and J usage is TRBJ2-1, with TRBD2 as a possible D gene (6 bases). CDR3 region: CSALAESSYNEQFF. The CDR3 DNA sequence: TGCAGCGCGTTAGCGGAGAGCTCCTACAATGAGCAGTTCTTC.